Presented here are 28 T cell receptor beta chains from one specimen sequenced in a study of CD8+CD57+ T cells in acquired aplastic anemia. Patients chosen for sequencing had CD8+CD57+ cells that had expanded, as shown by flow cytometry. Template material for TCR beta VDJ and CDR3 profiling consisted of genomic DNA. In TCRdb, the reads were re-called with MiXCR into one record per CDR3 protein. The sample yields about 220,000 distinct CDR3 sequences, approximately 45% seen once. The material sequenced was sorted CD4+, CD8+, or CD8+CD57+ T cells (not recorded which) from PBMCs. The receptor set was obtained from a human donor with aplastic anemia.

The chain is built from TRBV11-2 and TRBJ1-2; D gene ambiguous. Germline CDR1 SGHAT, CDR2 FQNNGV. With 1 base removed from V and 5 bases from J, the gap between germline ends came to 11 bases. The CDR3 is 14 amino acids. CDR3 bases: TGTGCCAGCAGCTTAGGCTCTGCGGGGTATGGCTACACCTTC. Its protein is CASSLGSAGYGYTF. Supplemented by reference TRBV11-2 and TRBJ1-2, the full variable domain reads EAGVAQSPRYKIIEKRQSVAFWCNPISGHATLYWYQQILGQGPKLLIQFQNNGVVDDSQLPKDRFSAERLKGVDSTLKIQPAKLEDSAVYLCASSLGSAGYGYTFGSGTRLTVV.

The rearrangement joins TRBV29-1 to TRBJ1-1, with D unresolved. The CDR3 consists of 13 residues. V dropped 6 bases and J dropped 1 base, with 12 bases sitting between them. Germline V gene sequence: CDR1 SQVTM, CDR2 ANQGSEA. The CDR3 nucleotides read TGCAGCGTGACCCAGACGGCGAACACTGAAGCTTTCTTT. Protein sequence: CSVTQTANTEAFF.

The V gene is TRBV5-1, the J gene TRBJ1-6; D ambiguous. V was shortened by 6 bases and J by 5 bases, with 12 bases between the two germline ends. Germline values: CDR1 SGHRS, CDR2 YFSETQ. This CDR3 contains 14 residues. Here the CDR3 reads CASNTGGNNSPLHF. The CDR3 bases are TGCGCCAGCAACACGGGAGGAAATAATTCACCCCTCCACTTT.

To note about this clonotype: Relative to the germline gene, one junction end is altered; a read error may explain this. The gene calls are TRBV15 and TRBJ2-7; D is possibly TRBD1 (6 bases). Germline CDR1 and CDR2: LNHNV and YYDKDF (reference sequence). CDR3 size: 14 residues. The chain's CDR3 is CATSRDPTGSLPDF. The CDR3 bases are TGTGCCACCAGCAGAGATCCAACAGGGAGCCTCCCCGACTTC.

The chain has TRBV4-1 and TRBJ1-5; D remains ambiguous. This CDR3 is 13 amino acids long. The V and J ends lost 0 bases and 5 bases respectively, with 5 bases between them. The germline V gene has CDR1 MGHRA and CDR2 YSYEKL. The CDR3 loop reads CASSQESDQPQHF. CDR3 nucleotide sequence: TGCGCCAGCAGCCAAGAAAGCGATCAGCCCCAGCATTTT.

This chain connects TRBV6-1 to TRBJ2-7; D call uncertain. Germline CDR1 MNHNS, CDR2 SASEGT. V lost 1 base and J 3 bases, leaving 13 bases between the germline ends. CDR3 size: 15 residues. In DNA, the CDR3 is TGTGCCAGCAGTGAAGTATGGCAGCCCAACTACGAGCAGTACTTC. This sequence encodes CASSEVWQPNYEQYF.

This chain uses TRBV29-1 with TRBJ1-6; D not certain. From germline, CDR1 is SQVTM and CDR2 ANQGSEA. The CDR3 has 13 residues. Trimming removed 7 bases from V and 4 bases from J, with 11 bases in between. The CDR3 DNA follows: TGCAGCGGAAAGGCGGGGTATAATTCACCCCTCCACTTT. It encodes CSGKAGYNSPLHF. Full variable domain (remainder filled in from reference TRBV29-1 and TRBJ1-6): SAVISQKPSRDICQRGTSLTIQCQVDSQVTMMFWYRQQPGQSLTLIATANQGSEATYESGFVIDKFPISRPNLTFSTLTVSNMSPEDSSIYLCSGKAGYNSPLHFGNGTRLTVT.

CDR3 region: CASSKGGGLRGDQHF. Written as DNA, the CDR3 is TGTGCCAGTAGTAAAGGGGGAGGACTCCGGGGGGACCAGCATTTT. This chain joins TRBV19 and TRBJ1-5, with D perhaps TRBD1 (6 bases). Germline CDR1 reads LNHDA; CDR2 reads SQIVND (reference sequence). The length of the CDR3 is 15 residues. V lost 4 bases to trimming and J lost 12 bases, with 22 bases between them. The full variable domain, with the rest looked up from reference TRBV19 and TRBJ1-5, is DGGITQSPKYLFRKEGQNVTLSCEQNLNHDAMYWYRQDPGQGLRLIYYSQIVNDFQKGDIAEGYSVSREKKESFPLTVTSAQKNPTAFYLCASSKGGGLRGDQHFGDGTRLSIL.

V is TRBV5-5 and J is TRBJ2-7; maybe TRBD2 (7 bases). The V gene's germline CDR1 is SGHKS and CDR2 YYEKEE (reference sequence). This CDR3 is built from 14 residues. V shed 4 bases and J shed 6 bases, with 17 bases lying between them. CDR3 DNA sequence: TGTGCCAGCAGCCCGGGTTGGCGGGGGCGCGAGCAGTACGTC. Translating gives CASSPGWRGREQYV.

The rearrangement joins TRBV4-2 to TRBJ1-1; D might be TRBD1 (5 bases). CDR3 size: 18 residues. Germline CDR1 and CDR2: LGHNA and YNFKEQ. Trimming stripped 0 bases from V and 0 bases from J, with 17 bases between. CDR3 DNA sequence: TGTGCCAGCAGCCAAGATCTAAGGACGAGGGGTATGAACACTGAAGCTTTCTTT. Amino acid sequence: CASSQDLRTRGMNTEAFF.

This clonotype was counted many times. The V and J genes are TRBV19 and TRBJ2-7; 12 nucleotides line up with TRBD2. The length of the CDR3 is 17 residues. J was trimmed by 2 bases and V by 6 bases; bases with no gene match: 11. Per germline, CDR1 LNHDA and CDR2 SQIVND (reference sequence). The CDR3 loop is CASSETGTSGRAYEQYF. DNA for the CDR3: TGTGCCAGTAGCGAAACCGGGACTAGCGGGCGTGCCTACGAGCAGTACTTC. Full variable domain (remainder filled in from reference TRBV19 and TRBJ2-7): DGGITQSPKYLFRKEGQNVTLSCEQNLNHDAMYWYRQDPGQGLRLIYYSQIVNDFQKGDIAEGYSVSREKKESFPLTVTSAQKNPTAFYLCASSETGTSGRAYEQYFGPGTRLTVT.

The sample holds a few counts of this clonotype. The chain is built from TRBV27 and TRBJ1-2, with D uncertain. CDR3 length: 14 residues. Per germline, CDR1 MNHEY and CDR2 SMNVEV (reference sequence). V was pared by 5 bases and J by 0 bases, with 10 bases between. The CDR3 region has the DNA TGTGCCAGCAGTGCCGTCGGTACTAACTATGGCTACACCTTC. It yields the protein CASSAVGTNYGYTF.

In its sample, this clonotype was seen many times. This chain links TRBV11-3 with TRBJ2-5, with 11 bases aligning to TRBD2. In germline, CDR1 is SGHNT, CDR2 YENEEA. V lost 5 bases and J lost 0; bases outside the gene matches: 5. The CDR3 runs 16 residues. The CDR3 loop reads CASSQRLAGNQETQYF. CDR3 nucleotides: TGTGCCAGCAGCCAACGACTAGCGGGGAACCAAGAGACCCAGTACTTC.

This clonotype has more than one count but fewer than ten. This chain connects TRBV11-2 to TRBJ2-7; the D is unclear. The ends were cut back, 1 base at V and 2 bases at J, with 12 bases in the middle. The CDR3 covers 15 residues. Germline loops: CDR1 SGHAT, CDR2 FQNNGV. CDR3 amino acids: CASSLVVSVAYEQYF. The CDR3 bases are TGTGCCAGCAGCTTAGTGGTGTCGGTGGCCTACGAGCAGTACTTC.

This clonotype has more than one count but fewer than ten. The chain recombines TRBV6-2 or TRBV6-3 with TRBJ1-2, with no clear D. The CDR3 sequence is 17 residues long. From germline, CDR1 is MNHEY and CDR2 SVGEGT. The V end was cut by 0 bases, the J end by 2 bases, with 16 bases between. This CDR3 is CASSYSDGRIKNYGYTF. Here the CDR3 DNA reads TGTGCCAGCAGTTACTCCGACGGGCGAATCAAAAACTATGGCTACACCTTC.

A note on this clonotype: A read error may account for a junction end that differs from germline. DNA of the CDR3: TGTGCCGCCAGTAGGGACAGGGTACGTAACAATCAGCCCCAGCATTTT. It is translated as CAASRDRVRNNQPQHF. The genes are TRBV15 and TRBJ1-5, with 9 bases fitting TRBD1. CDR1 LNHNV and CDR2 YYDKDF come from the germline V gene (reference sequence). CDR3 length equals 16 residues.

In regard to this clonotype: The junction and the germline gene differ at one end; a read error may be behind it. The chain is built from TRBV25-1 and TRBJ2-2; D is possibly TRBD1 (6 bases). CDR1 is MGHDK and CDR2 is SYGVNS in the germline V gene. This CDR3 spans 16 amino acids. The CDR3 DNA reads TGTGCCAGCAGTGAGGGGGCTAGGCAGACTCACCGGGGAGCTGTTTTT. Translating it yields CASSEGARQTHRGAVF.

CDR3 bases: TGTGCCAGCATCCAGGCAGCCGGGAGGGGCAATCAGCCCCAGCATTTT. Translating it yields CASIQAAGRGNQPQHF. The rearrangement links TRBV14 to TRBJ1-5; D gene ambiguous. The CDR3 consists of 16 residues. Deletions cut 7 bases from V and 2 bases from J, with 18 bases between. Germline V gene lookup returns CDR1 SGHDN and CDR2 FVKESK. Full variable domain (outside the CDR3, taken from reference TRBV14 and TRBJ1-5): EAGVTQFPSHSVIEKGQTVTLRCDPISGHDNLYWYRRVMGKEIKFLLHFVKESKQDESGMPNNRFLAERTGGTYSTLKVQPAELEDSGVYFCASIQAAGRGNQPQHFGDGTRLSIL.

This clonotype was recorded at least ten times. This rearrangement joins TRBV15 to TRBJ1-6; 10 bases align to TRBD1. The V segment lost 0 bases and the J segment 6 bases; nucleotides outside the gene matches: 5. The CDR3 has 17 residues. The germline V gene encodes CDR1 LNHNV and CDR2 YYDKDF (reference sequence). The CDR3 DNA reads as TGTGCCACCAGCAGAGAGCGGTGGGACAGGGGTAATTCACCCCTCCACTTT. Translated, it gives CATSRERWDRGNSPLHF.

This CDR3 is CASSLGGPGEKLFF. The DNA for the CDR3 is TGTGCCAGCAGCTTAGGGGGGCCTGGTGAAAAACTGTTTTTT. The chain combines TRBV7-2 with TRBJ1-4; tentatively, D is TRBD1 (6 bases). The ends were cut back, 1 base at V and 7 bases at J, with 10 bases in the middle. The CDR3 sequence is 14 residues long. The germline CDR1 and CDR2 sequences are SGHTA and FQGNSA.

This clonotype was counted many times. The CDR3 region has the DNA TGTGCCAGCAGCTCAGCGGACGGTTACGAGCAGTACTTC. Translated, it gives CASSSADGYEQYF. The chain has TRBV6-2 or TRBV6-3 and TRBJ2-7; maybe TRBD2 (5 bases). Germline CDR1 and CDR2: MNHEY and SVGEGT. V lost 6 bases, J lost 4 bases, and 13 bases lay in between. This CDR3 spans 13 amino acids.

This clonotype was counted ten times or more. This chain uses TRBV20-1 with TRBJ2-1, with TRBD1 identical over 7 bases. The CDR3 contains 15 residues. The V segment lost 3 bases and the J segment 8 bases; nucleotides outside the gene matches: 13. Germline V gives CDR1 DFQATT, CDR2 SNEGSKA (reference sequence). This chain's CDR3 is CSARHRDSKYYEQFF. In nucleotides, the CDR3 is TGCAGTGCTAGGCACCGGGACAGCAAATACTATGAGCAGTTCTTC.

This clonotype was seen once. The chain employs TRBV5-1 and TRBJ2-3; 12 positions match TRBD2. Germline CDR1 reads SGHRS; CDR2 reads YFSETQ. This CDR3 region has 16 residues. V was pared by 2 bases and J by 1 base, with 2 bases of the junction left unmatched. The CDR3 here is CASSLLAGGGTDTQYF. The DNA for the CDR3 is TGCGCCAGCAGCTTACTAGCGGGGGGTGGCACAGATACGCAGTATTTT.

This clonotype appeared many times. The V call is TRBV5-4, the J call TRBJ1-1; TRBD1 agrees at 9 bases. This CDR3 has 15 amino acids. The germline V gene has CDR1 SGHNT and CDR2 YYREEE (reference sequence). The junction had 3 bases not matched to a gene; V was cut back by 3 bases and J by 0 bases. The CDR3, as DNA: TGTGCCAGCAGCTCGGGACAGGGCCTGAACACTGAAGCTTTCTTT. Translation gives CASSSGQGLNTEAFF.

Notes on this clonotype: Lacking the conserved final phenylalanine or tryptophan, this CDR3 likely reflects a read error. The chain recombines TRBV14 with TRBJ2-1; D remains ambiguous. The J call may not be correct, given that the DNA end is closer to TRBJ2-7. This CDR3 is built from 12 residues. Germline CDR1 reads SGHDN; CDR2 reads FVKESK. CDR3 residues: CASSQDRRKQYV. In nucleotides, the CDR3 is TGTGCCAGCAGCCAAGACAGGCGGAAGCAGTACGTC.

This clonotype has a handful of counts. The V gene is TRBV9, the J gene TRBJ2-7, with D perhaps TRBD1 (6 bases). Per the germline V gene, CDR1 is SGDLS and CDR2 is YYNGEE. The CDR3 runs to 13 residues. Trimming cost V 6 bases and J 1 base, with 11 bases left between them. The CDR3 nucleotides are TGTGCCAGCAATGGGGGCGAGTCCTACGAGCAGTACTTC. It encodes CASNGGESYEQYF. The full variable domain, completed using reference TRBV9 and TRBJ2-7, is DSGVTQTPKHLITATGQRVTLRCSPRSGDLSVYWYQQSLDQGLQFLIQYYNGEERAKGNILERFSAQQFPDLHSELNLSSLELGDSALYFCASNGGESYEQYFGPGTRLTVT.

CDR3 region: CSVGMGASYEQYF. The CDR3 nucleotides are TGCAGCGTTGGTATGGGAGCTTCCTACGAGCAGTACTTC. The V gene is TRBV29-1, the J gene TRBJ2-7; tentatively, D is TRBD2 (5 bases). Germline lookup yields CDR1 SQVTM and CDR2 ANQGSEA. V was pared by 4 bases and J by 1 base, with 11 bases between. The CDR3 has 13 amino acids.

This clonotype was counted ten times or more. This rearrangement joins TRBV12-3 or TRBV12-4 to TRBJ2-1, with D possibly being TRBD2 (5 bases). The CDR3 consists of 14 residues. Trimming left V 3 bases short and J 12 bases short, with 18 bases between. The CDR3 DNA reads TGTGCCAGCAGTTTTTTCGGGGAACACCTTGGGCAGTTCTTC. Protein sequence: CASSFFGEHLGQFF.